The rows below give T cell receptor beta chains drawn from one sample of a study of blood T cell repertoires in COVID-19. Sequenced by immunoSEQ multiplex PCR; TCRdb stores in-frame clones only, minus some. Found here are approximately 100,000 clones, about 87% of them singletons; the top ten hold 6.6%. The source material was peripheral blood. The receptor set was obtained from a woman in her fifties or sixties with acute or convalescent COVID-19. CDR3s include the opening cysteine and the closing phenylalanine or tryptophan. The D gene is left open where the match is weak. Rows give clone size only sometimes, using once, few, many, or a class for an expanded clone.

clone_size d_call j_call v_call cdr3_aa cdr3_nt
NA NA TRBJ1-2 TRBV11-2 CASSFSRGLNYGYTF TGTGCCAGCAGCTTTTCGCGGGGGCTGAACTATGGCTACACCTTC
NA TRBD1 TRBJ1-3 TRBV7-9 CASSLPGQGSSGNTIYF TGTGCCAGCAGCTTACCAGGACAGGGGAGCTCTGGAAACACCATATATTTT
NA NA TRBJ1-1 TRBV19 CATKHGGSNTEAFF TGTGCCACCAAACACGGGGGGTCTAACACTGAAGCTTTCTTT
few NA TRBJ1-2 TRBV6-1 CASSDRASSYGYTF TGTGCCAGCAGTGACAGGGCTTCTAGCTATGGCTACACCTTC
NA NA TRBJ1-1 TRBV5-1 CASSPMNLNTEAFF TGCGCCAGCAGCCCTATGAATTTGAACACTGAAGCTTTCTTT
NA TRBD1 TRBJ2-3 TRBV29-1 CSVGGSGQGAIDTQYF TGCAGCGTTGGGGGCTCGGGACAGGGGGCAATAGATACGCAGTATTTT
NA NA TRBJ2-7 TRBV9 CASSPTPRDTYEQYF TGTGCCAGCAGCCCTACACCGCGGGATACCTACGAGCAGTACTTC
NA NA TRBJ2-3 TRBV12-3/TRBV12-4 CASRGGSDTQYF TGTGCCAGCAGAGGAGGATCCGATACGCAGTATTTT
many NA TRBJ1-6 TRBV11-3 CASSLTLNSPLHF TGTGCCAGCAGCTTGACACTCAATTCACCCCTCCACTTT
NA NA TRBJ2-5 TRBV5-6 CASSTPSGGETQYF TGTGCCAGCAGTACTCCATCTGGGGGGGAGACCCAGTACTTC
NA TRBD1 TRBJ1-5 TRBV5-8 CASSLRGGTVVHQPQHF TGTGCCAGCAGCTTACGGGGTGGGACAGTTGTTCATCAGCCCCAGCATTTT
NA NA TRBJ1-6 TRBV9 CASSGNRVRGSPLHF TGTGCCAGCAGCGGCAACAGGGTTAGGGGTTCACCCCTCCACTTT
NA TRBD1 TRBJ1-6 TRBV4-1 CASSQEPPGGGYNSPLHF TGCGCCAGCAGCCAAGAACCCCCAGGGGGCGGCTATAATTCACCCCTCCACTTT
NA NA TRBJ1-5 TRBV6-5 CASRREGTNQPQHF TGTGCCAGCAGGAGGGAGGGCACCAATCAGCCCCAGCATTTT
few NA TRBJ1-3 TRBV27 CASTQSRGYNTIYF TGTGCCAGCACTCAGTCGCGGGGTTACAACACCATATATTTT
NA NA TRBJ1-1 TRBV5-1 CASSLVAGTMNTEAFF TGCGCCAGCAGCTTGGTGGCAGGTACCATGAACACTGAAGCTTTCTTT
many NA TRBJ1-1 TRBV28 CASSLVDTMNTEAFF TGTGCCAGCAGTTTGGTTGACACCATGAACACTGAAGCTTTCTTT
NA NA TRBJ1-5 TRBV6-5 CATRLGPLDNQPQHF TGTGCCACCAGACTAGGGCCATTGGACAATCAGCCCCAGCATTTT
NA TRBD1 TRBJ1-1 TRBV7-3 CASSSRTGDVSEAFF TGTGCCAGCAGCTCGCGGACAGGGGACGTTTCGGAAGCTTTCTTT
once NA TRBJ1-1 TRBV6-5 CASRFLGGNTEAFF TGTGCCAGCAGATTCCTAGGGGGGAACACTGAAGCTTTCTTT
NA TRBD1 TRBJ1-2 TRBV7-3 CASSFTGGNGYTF TGTGCCAGCAGCTTTACAGGGGGGAATGGCTACACCTTC
NA NA TRBJ1-6 TRBV7-8 CASSQVPGNSPLHF TGTGCCAGCAGCCAAGTCCCGGGAAATTCACCCCTCCACTTT
NA TRBD2 TRBJ2-5 TRBV19 CASSKRAGGPLRETQYF TGTGCCAGTAGTAAGCGGGCGGGGGGGCCTCTCCGAGAGACCCAGTACTTC
NA NA TRBJ1-4 TRBV11-1 CASSVTGARAEKLFF TGTGCCAGCAGCGTGACAGGTGCTCGTGCGGAAAAACTGTTTTTT
NA NA TRBJ2-3 TRBV5-1 CASSFGVLNTDTQYF TGCGCCAGCAGCTTCGGGGTATTGAACACAGATACGCAGTATTTT
once NA TRBJ2-7 TRBV6-5 CAVRAGGDSSEQYF TGTGCCGTCCGGGCCGGAGGCGATTCTTCTGAGCAGTACTTC
NA TRBD1 TRBJ2-4 TRBV30 CAWRGQGAGKNIQYF TGTGCCTGGAGGGGACAGGGGGCCGGGAAAAACATTCAGTACTTC
NA NA TRBJ1-1 TRBV7-8 CASSANQRTEAFF TGTGCCAGCAGCGCAAATCAGCGGACTGAAGCTTTCTTT
NA NA TRBJ1-1 TRBV19 CASSIGQQRGAFF TGTGCCAGTAGTATTGGGCAGCAACGGGGAGCTTTCTTT
few NA TRBJ2-1 TRBV7-9 CASSFRQVYNEQFF TGTGCCAGCAGCTTCCGGCAGGTCTACAATGAGCAGTTCTTC
NA NA TRBJ2-7 TRBV5-6 CASGPLGERSSYEQYF TGTGCCAGCGGCCCCCTAGGGGAAAGGAGCTCCTACGAGCAGTACTTC
NA TRBD1 TRBJ2-4 TRBV5-4 CASSLLGQGVAKNIQYF TGTGCCAGCAGCCTTCTCGGACAGGGGGTAGCCAAAAACATTCAGTACTTC
NA TRBD1 TRBJ2-3 TRBV5-1 CASSLGNRGMADTQYF TGCGCCAGCAGCTTGGGAAACAGGGGGATGGCAGATACGCAGTATTTT
few NA TRBJ1-2 TRBV5-1 CASSLAQGSNYGYTF TGCGCCAGCAGCTTGGCACAGGGTTCTAACTATGGCTACACCTTC
few NA TRBJ1-6 TRBV6-1 CASSEKGRNSPLHF TGTGCCAGCAGTGAAAAGGGGAGGAATTCACCCCTCCACTTT
few TRBD1 TRBJ1-5 TRBV19 CASSEKAGQPYSNQPQHF TGTGCCAGTAGTGAAAAGGCGGGACAGCCATATAGCAATCAGCCCCAGCATTTT
NA TRBD1 TRBJ1-3 TRBV5-1 CASSWGQSEDTIYF TGCGCCAGCAGCTGGGGACAGTCGGAGGACACCATATATTTT
few NA TRBJ1-2 TRBV18 CASSPRTGNYGYTF TGTGCCAGCTCACCACGTACAGGGAACTATGGCTACACCTTC
NA NA TRBJ1-1 TRBV6-2/TRBV6-3 CASSYSGQGAFF TGTGCCAGCAGTTACTCAGGCCAGGGGGCTTTCTTT
NA NA TRBJ1-1 TRBV2 CASSEAWPPEAFF TGTGCCAGCAGTGAAGCGTGGCCGCCTGAAGCTTTCTTT
once NA TRBJ1-2 TRBV2 CASSEGEGYYGYTF TGTGCCAGCAGCGAGGGGGAGGGTTACTATGGCTACACCTTC
NA TRBD2 TRBJ2-5 TRBV5-8 CASSAGGPWETQYF TGTGCCAGCAGCGCGGGGGGGCCGTGGGAGACCCAGTACTTC
NA TRBD2 TRBJ2-7 TRBV18 CASSRQTSGVSYEQYF TGTGCCAGCTCACGCCAGACTAGCGGGGTTTCCTACGAGCAGTACTTC
NA NA TRBJ1-4 TRBV6-5 CASRGGAGDEKLFF TGTGCCAGCCGGGGGGGTGCAGGAGATGAAAAACTGTTTTTT
NA NA TRBJ1-1 TRBV9 CASSVAQRNTEAFF TGTGCCAGCAGCGTAGCACAGAGGAACACTGAAGCTTTCTTT
NA NA TRBJ2-1 TRBV24-1 CATSDSNPGHKQFF TGTGCCACCAGTGATTCCAACCCAGGACACAAGCAGTTCTTC